A selection of T cell receptor beta chains follows, all from one sample in a study of cytomegalovirus exposure and HLA in healthy donors. Using immunoSEQ multiplex PCR, the repertoire was profiled, and TCRdb retains in-frame clones only, with some absent. Found here are about 140,000 clones, approximately 79% of them singletons; the top ten hold over 4%. The sample comprised PBMCs. These receptors were taken from a man between 50 and 59 years old in good health and CMV-seropositive. Both conserved end residues are part of each CDR3. Fields, in order: clone size, J gene, D gene, V gene, CDR3 DNA, CDR3 protein. The D gene is left open where the match is weak. Only part of the rows carry a size: once, few, many, or a class if the clone is expanded.

abundance: NA
j_gene: TRBJ1-5
d_gene: TRBD1
v_gene: TRBV7-2
CDR3nt: TGTGCCAGCAGCTTATCCAGGGGGACGAATCAGCCCCAGCATTTT
CDR3aa: CASSLSRGTNQPQHF

abundance: few
j_gene: TRBJ1-1
d_gene: NA
v_gene: TRBV6-1
CDR3nt: TGTGCCAGCCACAAACTGAACACTGAAGCTTTCTTT
CDR3aa: CASHKLNTEAFF

abundance: NA
j_gene: TRBJ2-7
d_gene: NA
v_gene: TRBV2
CDR3nt: TGTGCCAGCAGTGAGCCCCCAGGGGAAATCTCCTACGAGCAGTACTTC
CDR3aa: CASSEPPGEISYEQYF

abundance: NA
j_gene: TRBJ2-2
d_gene: NA
v_gene: TRBV5-4
CDR3nt: TGTGCCAGCAGCTTCCGACAGCAGCCCGGGGAGCTGTTTTTT
CDR3aa: CASSFRQQPGELFF

abundance: NA
j_gene: TRBJ1-2
d_gene: NA
v_gene: TRBV6-6
CDR3nt: TGTGCCAGCATTCGCAGCGTTTATGATGGCTACACCTTC
CDR3aa: CASIRSVYDGYTF

abundance: NA
j_gene: TRBJ1-1
d_gene: NA
v_gene: TRBV6-5
CDR3nt: TGTGCCAGCAGTTACTCATACAGGGACACTGAAGCTTTCTTT
CDR3aa: CASSYSYRDTEAFF

abundance: NA
j_gene: TRBJ2-3
d_gene: TRBD2
v_gene: TRBV9
CDR3nt: TGTGCCAGCAAGTGGCGGGAGGGCCCGGATACGCAGTATTTT
CDR3aa: CASKWREGPDTQYF

abundance: NA
j_gene: TRBJ1-1
d_gene: NA
v_gene: TRBV6-1
CDR3nt: TGTGCCAGCTGTTTAACAGGGAACACTGAAGCTTTCTTT
CDR3aa: CASCLTGNTEAFF

abundance: NA
j_gene: TRBJ1-3
d_gene: TRBD1
v_gene: TRBV5-1
CDR3nt: TGCGCCAGCAGCAAGGGACAGGTCAACTCTGGAAACACCATATATTTT
CDR3aa: CASSKGQVNSGNTIYF

abundance: NA
j_gene: TRBJ2-6
d_gene: TRBD1
v_gene: TRBV5-1
CDR3nt: TGCGCCAGCAGACTAGACAGGGCAGGGGCCAACGTCCTGACTTTC
CDR3aa: CASRLDRAGANVLTF

abundance: NA
j_gene: TRBJ2-7
d_gene: NA
v_gene: TRBV29-1
CDR3nt: TGCAGCGGGGGCCAGGGGTCGCGCGAGCAGTACTTC
CDR3aa: CSGGQGSREQYF

abundance: NA
j_gene: TRBJ2-1
d_gene: TRBD2
v_gene: TRBV2
CDR3nt: TGTGCCAGTCGACTAGCGGGGGGGAATGAGCAGTTCTTC
CDR3aa: CASRLAGGNEQFF

abundance: NA
j_gene: TRBJ2-7
d_gene: NA
v_gene: TRBV11-2
CDR3nt: TGTGCCAGCAGCTTAGACCATCACTCCTACGAGCAGTACTTC
CDR3aa: CASSLDHHSYEQYF

abundance: NA
j_gene: TRBJ2-1
d_gene: NA
v_gene: TRBV7-9
CDR3nt: TGTGCCAGCAGCTTTAGGAGGGGCCATGAGCAGTTCTTC
CDR3aa: CASSFRRGHEQFF

abundance: NA
j_gene: TRBJ1-6
d_gene: TRBD1
v_gene: TRBV5-1
CDR3nt: TGCGCCAGCAGCTTGGCCCCGGGACAGAGTAATTCACCCCTCCACTTT
CDR3aa: CASSLAPGQSNSPLHF

abundance: NA
j_gene: TRBJ1-5
d_gene: TRBD1
v_gene: TRBV4-1
CDR3nt: TGCGCCAGCAGCCAAGGCGGGACAGATTATAGCAATCAGCCCCAGCATTTT
CDR3aa: CASSQGGTDYSNQPQHF

abundance: NA
j_gene: TRBJ2-3
d_gene: TRBD2
v_gene: TRBV29-1
CDR3nt: TGCAGCGGGAGACTAGCGGGAGGGCTAGATACGCAGTATTTT
CDR3aa: CSGRLAGGLDTQYF

abundance: NA
j_gene: TRBJ2-1
d_gene: TRBD2
v_gene: TRBV9
CDR3nt: TGTGCCAGCAGCGTACAAGCGGGGGCTTACAATGAGCAGTTCTTC
CDR3aa: CASSVQAGAYNEQFF

abundance: NA
j_gene: TRBJ1-3
d_gene: TRBD1
v_gene: TRBV6-5
CDR3nt: TGTGCCAGCACTGACAGGGCTGGAAACACCATATATTTT
CDR3aa: CASTDRAGNTIYF

abundance: NA
j_gene: TRBJ2-1
d_gene: NA
v_gene: TRBV19
CDR3nt: TGTGCCAGTAAGGGAACCGGATGGGGCTTCCGATCTCAGCAGTTCTTC
CDR3aa: CASKGTGWGFRSQQFF

abundance: NA
j_gene: TRBJ1-2
d_gene: NA
v_gene: TRBV7-9
CDR3nt: TGTGCCAGCACCCTGCGGGGTAGCTATGGCTACACCTTC
CDR3aa: CASTLRGSYGYTF

abundance: once
j_gene: TRBJ1-6
d_gene: NA
v_gene: TRBV7-2
CDR3nt: TGTGCCAGCAGCTTAATGAGAGATTCACCCCTCCACTTT
CDR3aa: CASSLMRDSPLHF